Included here is one T cell receptor (beta chain) sequence, with context. No antigen is known for it. The source of the sample is a study of monozygotic twins with inflammatory bowel disease. Overall study results and limits: Part of the variability in patient repertoires may have come from differing immunosuppressive treatments.

cDNA was produced in eight separate reactions per sample. During cDNA synthesis, UMIs that each contained a 6-nucleotide sample barcode were added by means of template switching. TCRdb reprocessed the 5' RACE reads and stores each CDR3 protein as one record, lacking DNA. Here the sample table reports around 450,000 distinct CDR3 sequences. The receptor comes from a human donor with ulcerative colitis or Crohn's disease, or a healthy co-twin of an affected twin (not recorded which). Sequenced input: blood.

The CDR3 spells CASRKGGNYNEQFF. The rearrangement uses TRBV12-3 or TRBV12-4 and TRBJ2-1; TCRdb proposes TRBD1, but this gene call is untestable without DNA. The CDR3 length is 14 residues.